These 21 T cell receptor beta chains came from one sample sequenced in a study of beta chain features in type 1 diabetes. Their target antigens are unknown. What was sequenced were expressed TCRB transcripts, since all of the isolated RNA had been reverse transcribed. This table comes from immunoSEQ multiplex PCR, and its TCRdb copy is limited to in-frame clones, with some not included. This sample has 500,000 to 850,000 clones, with over 12% found just once. Study conclusions and caveats: Shorter TCRB CDR3s, moderately but significantly so, were found in Type 1 diabetes patients in all four CD4+ subsets.

Specimen: naive CD4+ T cells from blood. The source of these receptors is a man aged 18-30 years with type 1 diabetes.

This clone showed up just a few times. V usage is TRBV7-2 and J usage is TRBJ1-5; TRBD1 is a possible D gene (6 bases). Looked up from germline, CDR1 is SGHTA and CDR2 is FQGNSA. Trimming took 6 bases from V and 5 from J, leaving 14 bases between them. CDR3 length equals 14 residues. In DNA form, the CDR3 reads TGTGCCAGCAGAGTCAGGGGAGGGGATCAGCCCCAGCATTTT. It encodes CASRVRGGDQPQHF.

The chain joins TRBV2 to TRBJ2-5; the D is unclear. The CDR3 extends over 13 amino acids. V dropped 10 bases and J dropped 4 bases, with 16 bases sitting between them. In germline, CDR1 is SNHLY, CDR2 FYNNEI. CDR3 residues: CATPRGGGETQYF. The CDR3, as DNA: TGTGCCACCCCGAGAGGCGGTGGAGAGACCCAGTACTTC.

Comments on this clone: The sample carries other DNA sequences with the same CDR3. This chain connects TRBV28 to TRBJ1-5; TRBD1 agrees at 7 bases. Germline CDR1 MDHEN, CDR2 SYDVKM. This CDR3 comprises 12 residues. Germline trimming cut 6 bases from V and 6 bases from J; bases unmatched to any gene: 2. CDR3 region: CASRQGSQPQHF. The CDR3 DNA sequence: TGTGCCAGCAGACAGGGGAGTCAGCCCCAGCATTTT.

The chain carries TRBV6-6 and TRBJ2-7; TRBD2 agrees at 10 bases. Trimming took 8 bases from V and 2 from J; bases not matched to a gene: 6. Germline V gene data show CDR1 as MNHNY and CDR2 as SVGAGI (reference sequence). The CDR3 contains 14 residues. The CDR3, as DNA: TGTGCCAGCCTACGAGCGGGAGGGCCCTACGAGCAGTACTTC. Amino acid sequence: CASLRAGGPYEQYF.

In its sample, this clone was seen a few times. The J gene is TRBJ2-1, the V gene TRBV11-2; 9 bases are shared with TRBD2. The V gene end was trimmed by 1 base and the J gene end by 4 bases; junction bases not matched to a gene: 5. The germline gives CDR1 SGHAT, CDR2 FQNNGV. This CDR3 has 16 amino acids. CDR3 amino acids: CASSLGIAGVYNEQFF. DNA for the CDR3: TGTGCCAGCAGCTTAGGAATAGCGGGAGTGTACAATGAGCAGTTCTTC.

Only a few counts were recorded for this clone. This sequence joins TRBV5-1 and TRBJ1-2; D is unclear. CDR3 length equals 14 residues. The V and J ends lost 0 bases and 1 base respectively, with 7 bases between them. CDR1 is SGHRS and CDR2 is YFSETQ in the germline V gene. CDR3 sequence reads: CASSLERVNYGYTF. In DNA form, the CDR3 reads TGCGCCAGCAGCTTGGAAAGGGTTAACTATGGCTACACCTTC. Supplemented by reference TRBV5-1 and TRBJ1-2, the full variable domain reads KAGVTQTPRYLIKTRGQQVTLSCSPISGHRSVSWYQQTPGQGLQFLFEYFSETQRNKGNFPGRFSGRQFSNSRSEMNVSTLELGDSALYLCASSLERVNYGYTFGSGTRLTVV.

This sequence joins TRBV6-5 and TRBJ2-1, with D hard to call. The length of the CDR3 is 12 residues. V dropped 8 bases and J dropped 5 bases, with 10 bases sitting between them. Germline values: CDR1 MNHEY, CDR2 SVGAGI. CDR3 amino acids: CASPTSDNEQFF. In DNA, the CDR3 is TGTGCCAGCCCGACGAGTGACAATGAGCAGTTCTTC.

CDR3 amino acids: CASSPLGALVGAFF. In DNA, the CDR3 is TGTGCCAGCAGCCCGTTGGGAGCCCTCGTGGGAGCTTTCTTT. J is TRBJ1-1 and V is TRBV7-9; unclear D gene. CDR1 and CDR2 (germline): SEHNR, FQNEAQ (reference sequence). With 5 bases removed from V and 10 bases from J, the gap between germline ends came to 20 bases. The CDR3 is 14 residues long.

The J gene is TRBJ2-7, the V gene TRBV13; 7 positions match TRBD2. V trimming: 0 bases; J trimming: 5 bases; junction bases outside the gene matches: 7. There are 15 residues in the CDR3. Germline loops: CDR1 PRHDT, CDR2 FYEKMQ (reference sequence). In DNA, the CDR3 is TGTGCCAGCAGCTTAGGAAGGGAGGGCCTTGACGAGCAGTACTTC. Its translation: CASSLGREGLDEQYF.

This clone was counted between two and nine times. The rearrangement joins TRBV11-2 to TRBJ2-7; TRBD1 aligns across 11 bases. The CDR3 runs 13 residues. The V and J ends lost 8 bases and 3 bases, in that order; junction bases with no gene match: 3. The germline gives CDR1 SGHAT, CDR2 FQNNGV. The CDR3, as DNA: TGTGCCAGCCTCGGGACAGGGGGCTACGAGCAGTACTTC. Amino acids: CASLGTGGYEQYF.

To note about this clone: One end of the junction does not line up with germline, which may come from a read error. V usage is TRBV7-7 and J usage is TRBJ2-7; 8 bases are shared with TRBD2. The CDR3 is made up of 13 amino acids. Per the germline V gene, CDR1 is SSHAT and CDR2 is FNYEAQ (reference sequence). The CDR3 is CASSPGLAREQYF. The CDR3 region has the DNA TGTGCTAGCAGCCCAGGACTAGCTCGGGAGCAGTACTTC.

The sample holds a few counts of this clone. The chain is built from TRBV6-6 and TRBJ2-5; 9 bases agree with TRBD1. The CDR3 has 15 residues. CDR1 and CDR2 (germline): MNHNY, SVGAGI (reference sequence). With 11 bases clipped from V and 0 bases from J, the junction kept 10 bases outside the gene matches. This CDR3 is CAARPGQGNQETQYF. The CDR3 region has the DNA TGTGCCGCACGCCCCGGACAGGGGAACCAAGAGACCCAGTACTTC.

The CDR3 DNA reads TGTGCCAGCAGTGAATCGGGGCTAAAGAGGAAAGGCTACACCTTC. Translated: CASSESGLKRKGYTF. This sequence joins TRBV25-1 and TRBJ1-2; possible D gene TRBD1, 5 bases. The germline gives CDR1 MGHDK, CDR2 SYGVNS. The CDR3 runs 15 residues. V was shortened by 1 base and J by 8 bases, with 17 bases between the two germline ends.

J is TRBJ2-7 and V is TRBV9, with TRBD2 identical over 10 bases. J gave up 5 bases and V 5 bases, and 7 bases lay outside the gene matches. CDR3 length: 14 amino acids. Germline loops: CDR1 SGDLS, CDR2 YYNGEE. The CDR3 DNA follows: TGTGCCAGCAGTTCCATCGGACTAGCGGACGAGCAGTACTTC. This sequence encodes CASSSIGLADEQYF.

V and J are TRBV2 and TRBJ2-7; 9 bases agree with TRBD2. This CDR3 spans 14 amino acids. The V gene end was trimmed by 2 bases and the J gene end by 3 bases; junction bases not matched to a gene: 2. Germline loops: CDR1 SNHLY, CDR2 FYNNEI. The CDR3 loop is CASSEWTSDYEQYF. In DNA form, the CDR3 reads TGTGCCAGCAGTGAATGGACTAGCGACTACGAGCAGTACTTC.

This clone was seen just once. The V and J genes are TRBV6-1 and TRBJ2-5, with D perhaps given as TRBD1 or TRBD2 (5 bases each). CDR3 size: 15 residues. The germline gives CDR1 MNHNS, CDR2 SASEGT. The V and J ends lost 2 bases and 1 base respectively, with 11 bases between them. The CDR3 nucleotides are TGTGCCAGCAGTGAATTGAGGGGTCTCCAAGAGACCCAGTACTTC. Translation: CASSELRGLQETQYF.

This clone showed up just a few times. The chain couples TRBV5-6 to TRBJ1-3; D unresolved. The V end was cut by 4 bases, the J end by 0 bases, with 11 bases between. Germline V gene lookup returns CDR1 SGHDT and CDR2 YYEEEE. The CDR3 loop spans 15 amino acids. The CDR3 sequence: CASSLPRVSGNTIYF. For the CDR3, the DNA is TGTGCCAGCAGCCTCCCGAGGGTCTCTGGAAACACCATATATTTT.

This clone was observed at least ten times. The same CDR3 can be traced to other DNA sequences in this sample. The J gene is TRBJ2-7, the V gene TRBV18; no reliable D call. The CDR3 is 13 amino acids. Between the trimmed V and J ends, which lost 0 bases and 0 bases, there was a span of 3 bases. Germline V lookup: CDR1 KGHSH, CDR2 LQKENI. CDR3 protein: CASSPPSSYEQYF. As DNA, the CDR3 is TGTGCCAGCTCACCACCGAGCTCCTACGAGCAGTACTTC.

This sequence joins TRBV7-9 and TRBJ1-5, with a weak D call TRBD1 (5 bases). This CDR3 spans 15 amino acids. Germline assignment: CDR1 SEHNR and CDR2 FQNEAQ (reference sequence). The germline V and J ends were trimmed by 4 bases and 3 bases, with 13 bases remaining between them. The CDR3 protein is CASSSIDSTNQPQHF. The CDR3 region has the DNA TGTGCCAGCAGCTCTATCGACAGCACCAATCAGCCCCAGCATTTT. Together with reference TRBV7-9 and TRBJ1-5, the CDR3 gives the full variable domain: DTGVSQNPRHKITKRGQNVTFRCDPISEHNRLYWYRQTLGQGPEFLTYFQNEAQLEKSRLLSDRFSAERPKGSFSTLEIQRTEQGDSAMYLCASSSIDSTNQPQHFGDGTRLSIL.

The rearrangement links TRBV7-9 to TRBJ1-2; D unclear. V was pared by 2 bases and J by 2 bases, with 6 bases between. This CDR3 region has 13 residues. Germline assignment: CDR1 SEHNR and CDR2 FQNEAQ (reference sequence). CDR3: CASSLSNNYGYTF. DNA for the CDR3: TGTGCCAGCAGCTTAAGTAACAACTATGGCTACACCTTC.

V is TRBV7-3 and J is TRBJ1-1; D is uncertain. The V end lost 1 base, the J end lost 2 bases, and 5 bases lay between the germline ends. Germline V gene lookup returns CDR1 SGHTA and CDR2 FQGTGA. This CDR3 has 13 amino acids. CDR3 residues: CASSLKINTEAFF. In DNA form, the CDR3 reads TGTGCCAGCAGCTTAAAGATCAACACTGAAGCTTTCTTT.